This T cell receptor (beta chain) originates from a study of cytomegalovirus exposure and HLA in healthy donors. CDR3 length: 15 amino acids. CDR1 and CDR2 (germline): MDHEN, SYDVKM. With 4 bases removed from V and 0 bases from J, the gap between germline ends came to 10 bases. PCR employed 60 Vbeta and 13 Jbeta primers. Authors' data handling: Counted up in a later analysis, unique TCR beta chains came to 60 million to 95 million, with about 9.9 million shared. Repertoires were generated with immunoSEQ multiplex PCR, while TCRdb's copy carries only in-frame clones and drops some. V and J calls and clone size are copied from that table; D and trimming were computed from the DNA. With about 130,000 clones in the sample, the ten largest clones hold approximately 1.9%.

V and J are TRBV28 and TRBJ1-5; a possible D gene is TRBD1 (5 bases). This receptor was obtained from a woman aged 60 to 75 in good health and CMV-seronegative. Input material: PBMCs. In nucleotides, the CDR3 is TGTGCCAGCAGTTCCACAGGACGTAGCAATCAGCCCCAGCATTTT. Amino acid sequence: CASSSTGRSNQPQHF.